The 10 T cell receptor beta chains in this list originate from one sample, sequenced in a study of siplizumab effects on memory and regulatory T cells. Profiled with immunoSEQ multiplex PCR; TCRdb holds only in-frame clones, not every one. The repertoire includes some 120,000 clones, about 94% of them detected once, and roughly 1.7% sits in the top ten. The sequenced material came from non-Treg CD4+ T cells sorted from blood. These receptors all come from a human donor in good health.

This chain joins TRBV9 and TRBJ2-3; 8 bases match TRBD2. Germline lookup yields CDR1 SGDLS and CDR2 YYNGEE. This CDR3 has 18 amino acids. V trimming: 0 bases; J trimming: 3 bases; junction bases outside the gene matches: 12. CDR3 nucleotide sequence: TGTGCCAGCAGCGTAGGTGTCGGGGGGGCCTCGGTGACAGATACGCAGTATTTT. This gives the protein CASSVGVGGASVTDTQYF.

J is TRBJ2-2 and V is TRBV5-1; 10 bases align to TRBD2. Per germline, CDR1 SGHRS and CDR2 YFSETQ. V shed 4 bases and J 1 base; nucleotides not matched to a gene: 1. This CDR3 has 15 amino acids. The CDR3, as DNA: TGCGCCAGCAGCCGACTAGCGGGGAACACCGGGGAGCTGTTTTTT. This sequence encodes CASSRLAGNTGELFF.

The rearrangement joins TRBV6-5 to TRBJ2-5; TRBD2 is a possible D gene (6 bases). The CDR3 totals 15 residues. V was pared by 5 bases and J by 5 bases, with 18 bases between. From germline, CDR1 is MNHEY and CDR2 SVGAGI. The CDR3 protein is CASSTWGSGGETQYF. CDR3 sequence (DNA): TGTGCCAGCAGTACCTGGGGGAGCGGAGGGGAGACCCAGTACTTC.

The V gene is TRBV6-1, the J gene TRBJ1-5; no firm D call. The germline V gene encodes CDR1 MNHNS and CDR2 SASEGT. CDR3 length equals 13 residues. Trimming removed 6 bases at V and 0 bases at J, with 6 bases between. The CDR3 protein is CASSLHSNQPQHF. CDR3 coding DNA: TGTGCCAGCAGCCTCCATAGCAATCAGCCCCAGCATTTT.

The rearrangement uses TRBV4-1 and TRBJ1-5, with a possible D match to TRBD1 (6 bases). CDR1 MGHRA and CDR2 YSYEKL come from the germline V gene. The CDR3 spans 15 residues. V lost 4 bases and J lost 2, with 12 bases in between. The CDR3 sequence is CASSRARTGNQPQHF. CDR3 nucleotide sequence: TGCGCCAGCAGCCGAGCCAGGACAGGCAATCAGCCCCAGCATTTT.

CDR3 in DNA: TGTGCCAGCATCAACTTACAGGGAAGTCCCCTCGAGCAGTACTTC. It translates to CASINLQGSPLEQYF. This chain uses TRBV5-5 with TRBJ2-7; D perhaps matches TRBD1 (6 bases). The CDR3 length is 15 residues. V lost 6 bases, J lost 6 bases, and 22 bases lay in between. Germline assignment: CDR1 SGHKS and CDR2 YYEKEE (reference sequence).

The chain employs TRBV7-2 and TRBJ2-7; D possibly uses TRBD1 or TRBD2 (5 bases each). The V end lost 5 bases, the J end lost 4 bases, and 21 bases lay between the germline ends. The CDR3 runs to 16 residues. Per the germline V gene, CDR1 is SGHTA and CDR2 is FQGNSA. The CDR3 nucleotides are TGTGCCAGCAGCCCAACCGGGACGGCTTCGCGGTACGAGCAGTACTTC. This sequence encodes CASSPTGTASRYEQYF.

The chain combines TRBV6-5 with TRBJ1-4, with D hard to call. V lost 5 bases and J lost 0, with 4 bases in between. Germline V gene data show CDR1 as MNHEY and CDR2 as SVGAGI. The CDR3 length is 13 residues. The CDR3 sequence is CASSPTTNEKLFF. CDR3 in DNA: TGTGCCAGCAGTCCAACAACTAATGAAAAACTGTTTTTT.

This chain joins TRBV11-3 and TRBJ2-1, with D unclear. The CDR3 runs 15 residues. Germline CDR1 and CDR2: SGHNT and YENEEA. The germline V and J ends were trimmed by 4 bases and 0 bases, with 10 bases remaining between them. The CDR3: CASSSHSSSYNEQFF. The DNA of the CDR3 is TGTGCCAGCAGCTCCCACAGTAGCTCCTACAATGAGCAGTTCTTC. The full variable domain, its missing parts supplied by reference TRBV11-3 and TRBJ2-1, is EAGVVQSPRYKIIEKKQPVAFWCNPISGHNTLYWYLQNLGQGPELLIRYENEEAVDDSQLPKDRFSAERLKGVDSTLKIQPAELGDSAVYLCASSSHSSSYNEQFFGPGTRLTVL.

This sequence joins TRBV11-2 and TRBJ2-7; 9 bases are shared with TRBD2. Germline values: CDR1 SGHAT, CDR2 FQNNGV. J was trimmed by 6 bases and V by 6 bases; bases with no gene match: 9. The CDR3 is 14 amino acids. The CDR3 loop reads CASRNSGGSGEQYF. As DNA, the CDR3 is TGTGCCAGCAGAAATAGCGGGGGATCTGGCGAGCAGTACTTC.